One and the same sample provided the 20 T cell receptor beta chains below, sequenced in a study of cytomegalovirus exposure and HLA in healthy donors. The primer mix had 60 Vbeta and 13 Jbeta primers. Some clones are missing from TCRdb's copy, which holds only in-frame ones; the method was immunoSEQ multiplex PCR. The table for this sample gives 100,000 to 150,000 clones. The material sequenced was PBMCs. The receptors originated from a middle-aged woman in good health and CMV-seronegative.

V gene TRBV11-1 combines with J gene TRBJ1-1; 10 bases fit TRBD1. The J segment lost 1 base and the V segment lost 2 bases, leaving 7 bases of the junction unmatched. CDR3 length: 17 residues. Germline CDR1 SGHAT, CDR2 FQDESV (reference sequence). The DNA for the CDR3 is TGTGCCAGCAGCTTACCCGGGACAGGGGAGAAGAACACTGAAGCTTTCTTT. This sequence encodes CASSLPGTGEKNTEAFF.

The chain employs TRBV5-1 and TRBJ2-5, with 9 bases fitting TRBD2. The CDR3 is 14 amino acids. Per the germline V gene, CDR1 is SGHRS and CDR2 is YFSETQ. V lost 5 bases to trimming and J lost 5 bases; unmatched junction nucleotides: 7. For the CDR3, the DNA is TGCGCCAGCAGGCCTAGCGGGGCGGGCGAGACCCAGTACTTC. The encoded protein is CASRPSGAGETQYF.

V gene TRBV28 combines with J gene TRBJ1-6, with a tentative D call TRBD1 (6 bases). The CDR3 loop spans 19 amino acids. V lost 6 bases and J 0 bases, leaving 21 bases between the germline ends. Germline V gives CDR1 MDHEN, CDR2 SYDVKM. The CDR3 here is CASRPTVIRGASYNSPLHF. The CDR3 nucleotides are TGTGCCAGCAGGCCTACCGTAATCCGGGGGGCCTCCTATAATTCACCCCTCCACTTT.

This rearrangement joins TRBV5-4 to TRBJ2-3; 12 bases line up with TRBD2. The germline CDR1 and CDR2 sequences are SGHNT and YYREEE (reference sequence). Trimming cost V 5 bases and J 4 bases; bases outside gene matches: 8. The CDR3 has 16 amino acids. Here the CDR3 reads CASRKTSGGEADTQYF. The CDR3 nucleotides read TGTGCCAGCAGGAAGACTAGCGGGGGAGAGGCAGATACGCAGTATTTT. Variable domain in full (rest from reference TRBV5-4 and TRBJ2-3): ETGVTQSPTHLIKTRGQQVTLRCSSQSGHNTVSWYQQALGQGPQFIFQYYREEENGRGNFPPRFSGLQFPNYSSELNVNALELDDSALYLCASRKTSGGEADTQYFGPGTRLTVL.

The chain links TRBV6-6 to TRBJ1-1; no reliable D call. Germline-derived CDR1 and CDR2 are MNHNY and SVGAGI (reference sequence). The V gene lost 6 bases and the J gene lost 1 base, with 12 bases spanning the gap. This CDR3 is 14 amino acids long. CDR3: CASSPRTANTEAFF. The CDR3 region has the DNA TGTGCCAGCAGCCCCCGGACTGCGAACACTGAAGCTTTCTTT.

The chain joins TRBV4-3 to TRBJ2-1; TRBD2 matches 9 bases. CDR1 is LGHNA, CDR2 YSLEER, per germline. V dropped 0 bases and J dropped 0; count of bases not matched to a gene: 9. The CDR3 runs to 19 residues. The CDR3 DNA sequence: TGCGCCAGCAGCCAAGATCTGGGCGGGGGGGGTAGCTCCTACAATGAGCAGTTCTTC. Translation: CASSQDLGGGGSSYNEQFF.

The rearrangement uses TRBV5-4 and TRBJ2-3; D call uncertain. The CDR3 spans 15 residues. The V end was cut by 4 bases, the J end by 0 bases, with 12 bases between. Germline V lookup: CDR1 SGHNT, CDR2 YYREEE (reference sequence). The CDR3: CASSGVSASTDTQYF. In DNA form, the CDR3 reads TGTGCCAGCAGCGGTGTGAGCGCTAGCACAGATACGCAGTATTTT.

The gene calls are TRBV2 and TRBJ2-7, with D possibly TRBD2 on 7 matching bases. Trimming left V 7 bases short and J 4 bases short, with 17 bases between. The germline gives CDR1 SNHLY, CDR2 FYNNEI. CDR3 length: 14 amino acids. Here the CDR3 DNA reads TGTGCCAGCACTACACGGGGGGCCGTGTACGAGCAGTACTTC. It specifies CASTTRGAVYEQYF.

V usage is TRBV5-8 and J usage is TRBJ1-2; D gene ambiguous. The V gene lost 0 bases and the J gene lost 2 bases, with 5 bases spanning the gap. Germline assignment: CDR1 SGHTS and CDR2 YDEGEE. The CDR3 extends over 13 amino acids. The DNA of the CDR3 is TGTGCCAGCAGCTTGGTGCGGAACTATGGCTACACCTTC. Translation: CASSLVRNYGYTF.

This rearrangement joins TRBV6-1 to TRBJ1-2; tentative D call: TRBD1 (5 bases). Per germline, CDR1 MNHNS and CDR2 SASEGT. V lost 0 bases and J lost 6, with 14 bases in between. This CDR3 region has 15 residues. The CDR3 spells CASSEAQATWDGYTF. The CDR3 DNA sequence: TGTGCCAGCAGTGAAGCACAGGCCACCTGGGATGGCTACACCTTC.

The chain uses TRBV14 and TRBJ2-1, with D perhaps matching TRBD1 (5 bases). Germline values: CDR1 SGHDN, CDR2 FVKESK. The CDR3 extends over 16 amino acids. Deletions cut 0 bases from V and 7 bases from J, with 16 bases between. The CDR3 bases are TGTGCCAGCAGCCAAGAAGTCACAGGTCCGTCGAATGAGCAGTTCTTC. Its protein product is CASSQEVTGPSNEQFF.

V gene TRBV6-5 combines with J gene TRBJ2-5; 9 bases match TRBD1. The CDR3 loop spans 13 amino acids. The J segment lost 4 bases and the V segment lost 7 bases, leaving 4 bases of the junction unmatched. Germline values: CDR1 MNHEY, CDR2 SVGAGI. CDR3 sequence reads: CASKYRGRETQYF. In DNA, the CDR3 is TGTGCCAGCAAGTACAGGGGGCGAGAGACCCAGTACTTC.

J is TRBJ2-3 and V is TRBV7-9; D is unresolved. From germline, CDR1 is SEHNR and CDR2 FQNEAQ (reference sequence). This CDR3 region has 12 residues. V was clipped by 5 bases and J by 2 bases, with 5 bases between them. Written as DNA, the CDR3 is TGTGCCAGCAGCCCTCCCACAGATACGCAGTATTTT. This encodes CASSPPTDTQYF.

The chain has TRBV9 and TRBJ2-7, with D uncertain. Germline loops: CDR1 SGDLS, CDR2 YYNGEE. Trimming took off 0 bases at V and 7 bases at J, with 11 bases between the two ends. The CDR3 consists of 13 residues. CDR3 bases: TGTGCCAGCAGCGTAGGGTCCCACGGGGAGCAGTACTTC. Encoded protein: CASSVGSHGEQYF.

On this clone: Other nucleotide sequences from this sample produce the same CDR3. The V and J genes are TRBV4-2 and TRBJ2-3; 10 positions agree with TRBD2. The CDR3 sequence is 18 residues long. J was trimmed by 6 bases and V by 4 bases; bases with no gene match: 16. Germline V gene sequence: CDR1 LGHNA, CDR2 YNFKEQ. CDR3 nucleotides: TGTGCCAGCAGCCGAGGACCGGGACTGGAGCGGGGGGGCGATACGCAGTATTTT. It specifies CASSRGPGLERGGDTQYF.

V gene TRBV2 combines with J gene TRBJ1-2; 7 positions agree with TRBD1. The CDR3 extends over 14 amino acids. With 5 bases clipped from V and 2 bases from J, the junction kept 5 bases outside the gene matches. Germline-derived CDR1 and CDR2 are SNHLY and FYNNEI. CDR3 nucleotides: TGTGCCAGCAGTACAGGGGTTGGGAACTATGGCTACACCTTC. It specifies CASSTGVGNYGYTF.

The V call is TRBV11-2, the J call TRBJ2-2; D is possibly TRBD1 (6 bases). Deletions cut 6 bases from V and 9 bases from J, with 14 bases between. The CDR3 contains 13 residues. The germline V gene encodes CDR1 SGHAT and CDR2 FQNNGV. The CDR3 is CASRRTVSRELFF. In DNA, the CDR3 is TGTGCCAGCAGACGGACAGTATCAAGGGAGCTGTTTTTT.

CDR3 DNA: TGTGCCAGCAGCCAGGAGACAGGTATGAACACTGAAGCTTTCTTT. As protein: CASSQETGMNTEAFF. The V call is TRBV4-2, the J call TRBJ1-1; TRBD1 is a possible D gene (6 bases). CDR1 LGHNA and CDR2 YNFKEQ come from the germline V gene. CDR3 length equals 15 residues. V gave up 3 bases and J gave up 0 bases, with 11 bases separating them.

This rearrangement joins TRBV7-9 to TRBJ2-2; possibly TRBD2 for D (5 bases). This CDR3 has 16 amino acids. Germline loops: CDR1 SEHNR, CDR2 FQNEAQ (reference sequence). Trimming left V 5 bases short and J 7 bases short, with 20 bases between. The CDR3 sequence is CASSPLPEGAVGELFF. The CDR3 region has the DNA TGTGCCAGCAGCCCCCTTCCTGAGGGCGCGGTCGGGGAGCTGTTTTTT. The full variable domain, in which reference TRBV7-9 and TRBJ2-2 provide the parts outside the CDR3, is DTGVSQNPRHKITKRGQNVTFRCDPISEHNRLYWYRQTLGQGPEFLTYFQNEAQLEKSRLLSDRFSAERPKGSFSTLEIQRTEQGDSAMYLCASSPLPEGAVGELFFGEGSRLTVL.

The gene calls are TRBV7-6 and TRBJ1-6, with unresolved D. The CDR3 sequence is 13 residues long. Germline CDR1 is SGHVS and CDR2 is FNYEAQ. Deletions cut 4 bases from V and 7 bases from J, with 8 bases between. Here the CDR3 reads CASSSEYNSPLHF. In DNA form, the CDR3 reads TGTGCCAGCAGCTCAGAATACAATTCACCCCTCCACTTT. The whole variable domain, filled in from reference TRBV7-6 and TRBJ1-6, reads GAGVSQSPRYKVTKRGQDVALRCDPISGHVSLYWYRQALGQGPEFLTYFNYEAQQDKSGLPNDRFSAERPEGSISTLTIQRTEQRDSAMYRCASSSEYNSPLHFGNGTRLTVT.